Listed below are T cell receptor beta chains from one sample, sequenced in a study of shared clonotypes between healthy human individuals. The repertoire was sequenced with immunoSEQ multiplex PCR; TCRdb's copy has only in-frame clones and lacks some. The sample comprises a few million clones, more than 90% of which are singletons, and 0.13% to 0.15% rests with the top ten. Material for sequencing was naive CD4+ T cells sorted from blood. These receptors originate from a man aged 18 to 35 in good health. CDR3s include the opening cysteine and the closing phenylalanine or tryptophan. The D gene is left open where the match is weak. Size tells how often a clone was seen (once, few, many) or the class of an expanded clone, and some rows leave it out.

cdr3_nt cdr3_aa clone_size v_call d_call j_call
TGTGCCAGCAGCCTGGGGTCAGGGGCCACTAATGAAAAACTGTTTTTT CASSLGSGATNEKLFF - TRBV4-2 - TRBJ1-4
TGTGCCAGCAGTTATCAGGTTCACACTGAAGCTTTCTTT CASSYQVHTEAFF - TRBV6-5 - TRBJ1-1
TGTGCCAGCAGCCCTCGAGGAGGTAACACCATATATTTT CASSPRGGNTIYF - TRBV5-4 - TRBJ1-3
TGTGCCAGCTCTCAGGGACAGGGGGATTTCTTC CASSQGQGDFF - TRBV18 TRBD1 TRBJ2-1
TGTGCCAAACGGCGGGGGGACTACAATGAGCAGTTCTTC CAKRRGDYNEQFF once TRBV9 TRBD2 TRBJ2-1
TGTGCCAGCAGCTTAGGGCTAAGAGGCGAAAAACTGTTTTTT CASSLGLRGEKLFF - TRBV7-6 - TRBJ1-4
TGTGCCAGCAGCCCTAGGACAGGACTTTCATATGGTACGCAGTATTTT CASSPRTGLSYGTQYF - TRBV7-2 TRBD1 TRBJ2-3
TGTGCCAGCAGAGAGACTAGCGGGGGTAGCACAGATACGCAGTATTTT CASRETSGGSTDTQYF - TRBV7-9 TRBD2 TRBJ2-3
TGTGCCAGCAGCTTAACGCGCGGCAATCAGCCCCAGCATTTT CASSLTRGNQPQHF - TRBV5-6 - TRBJ1-5
TGCGCCAGCAGCCAAGAACCTCCCGGGGAGCTGTTTTTT CASSQEPPGELFF - TRBV4-3 - TRBJ2-2